Below, 18 T cell receptor beta chains from the same sample are listed, as sequenced in a study of shared clonotypes between healthy human individuals. Measured with immunoSEQ multiplex PCR; TCRdb has only the in-frame clones, and not every one. The sample shows 650,000 to 800,000 clones, over 60% of them seen only once. The source material was memory CD4+ T cells sorted from blood. Subset meaning: CD45RA-negative fraction. These receptors were collected from a woman in her 30s in good health.

With respect to this clone: Other DNA sequences in the same sample also yield this CDR3. The V and J genes are TRBV5-1 and TRBJ1-2, with a possible D match to TRBD1 (6 bases). The germline V gene encodes CDR1 SGHRS and CDR2 YFSETQ. Trimming pared 1 base from V and 0 bases from J, leaving 7 bases between. The CDR3 loop spans 14 amino acids. DNA for the CDR3: TGCGCCAGCAGCTTGAGGACAGCTAACTATGGCTACACCTTC. This sequence encodes CASSLRTANYGYTF.

V and J are TRBV7-9 and TRBJ1-1, with D perhaps matching TRBD1 (5 bases). Germline CDR1 reads SEHNR; CDR2 reads FQNEAQ (reference sequence). V lost 4 bases, J lost 0 bases, and 21 bases lay in between. CDR3 length: 18 amino acids. The CDR3 loop is CASSSPARGRTMNTEAFF. CDR3 coding DNA: TGTGCCAGCAGCTCCCCCGCCCGGGGACGGACGATGAACACTGAAGCTTTCTTT.

The rearrangement uses TRBV5-1 and TRBJ2-7; D is unclear. The V gene's germline CDR1 is SGHRS and CDR2 YFSETQ. The ends were cut back, 4 bases at V and 2 bases at J, with 4 bases in the middle. There are 11 residues in the CDR3. CDR3 sequence: CASSLTYEQYF. In nucleotides, the CDR3 is TGCGCCAGCAGCCTTACCTACGAGCAGTACTTC.

This clone appeared once. The V gene is TRBV19, the J gene TRBJ2-2; possibly TRBD1 for D (6 bases). This CDR3 is built from 14 residues. Germline loops: CDR1 LNHDA, CDR2 SQIVND (reference sequence). V shed 4 bases and J shed 4 bases, with 10 bases lying between them. The CDR3 protein is CASSTNRATGELFF. Here the CDR3 DNA reads TGTGCCAGTAGTACGAACAGGGCCACCGGGGAGCTGTTTTTT.

V usage is TRBV5-1 and J usage is TRBJ1-4; tentatively, D is TRBD1 (5 bases). Trimming removed 7 bases from V and 0 bases from J, with 16 bases in between. CDR3 length: 16 residues. Germline-derived CDR1 and CDR2 are SGHRS and YFSETQ. In nucleotides, the CDR3 is TGCGCCAGCTCTGGGGGTTCGGGTGCAACTAATGAAAAACTGTTTTTT. It is translated as CASSGGSGATNEKLFF.

Concerning this clone: Other DNA sequences in the same sample also yield this CDR3. This rearrangement joins TRBV9 to TRBJ2-5; D is perhaps TRBD2 (6 bases). V lost 0 bases to trimming and J lost 2 bases, with 8 bases between them. The CDR3 has 14 residues. CDR1 and CDR2 from the germline V gene are SGDLS and YYNGEE. The CDR3, as DNA: TGTGCCAGCAGCGTAGGCGGGAATCAAGAGACCCAGTACTTC. Its protein product is CASSVGGNQETQYF.

The rearrangement uses TRBV4-2 and TRBJ1-5; a possible D gene is TRBD1 (5 bases). The CDR3 runs to 14 residues. The V gene lost 1 base and the J gene lost 7 bases, with 11 bases spanning the gap. Germline CDR1 LGHNA, CDR2 YNFKEQ. CDR3 in DNA: TGTGCCAGCAGCCAAGGGACGTCAGGGCAGCCCCAGCATTTT. Translating it yields CASSQGTSGQPQHF.

In its sample, this clone was seen once. The chain is built from TRBV9 and TRBJ2-6; no reliable D call. Per germline, CDR1 SGDLS and CDR2 YYNGEE. The CDR3 covers 17 residues. The germline V and J ends were trimmed by 0 bases and 0 bases, with 10 bases remaining between them. The CDR3, as DNA: TGTGCCAGCAGCGTAGGCGGCAACCGCTCTGGGGCCAACGTCCTGACTTTC. This gives the protein CASSVGGNRSGANVLTF.

This clone was seen once. The chain uses TRBV19 and TRBJ1-5; 9 bases are a match to TRBD1. The V gene end was trimmed by 8 bases and the J gene end by 5 bases; junction bases not matched to a gene: 10. Germline V CDR1 and CDR2: LNHDA, SQIVND (reference sequence). The CDR3 contains 15 residues. DNA of the CDR3: TGTGCCAGTCAAACAGGGGGCAGTTTAGATCAGCCCCAGCATTTT. This sequence encodes CASQTGGSLDQPQHF.

The chain couples TRBV11-3 to TRBJ2-1; 9 bases align to TRBD1. Germline loops: CDR1 SGHNT, CDR2 YENEEA. Trimming took 8 bases from V and 0 from J; bases not matched to a gene: 8. The CDR3 covers 16 residues. CDR3 sequence: CASQKQGASSYNEQFF. The CDR3 bases are TGTGCCAGCCAAAAACAGGGGGCGAGCTCCTACAATGAGCAGTTCTTC.

This chain uses TRBV5-5 with TRBJ2-5, with unresolved D. The CDR3 spans 13 residues. With 0 bases removed from V and 5 bases from J, the gap between germline ends came to 8 bases. The germline gives CDR1 SGHKS, CDR2 YYEKEE (reference sequence). The CDR3, as DNA: TGTGCCAGCAGCTTGGCCCTTCACGAGACCCAGTACTTC. This codes for CASSLALHETQYF.

The chain combines TRBV25-1 with TRBJ1-6, with TRBD1 identical over 10 bases. V trimming: 3 bases; J trimming: 7 bases; junction bases outside the gene matches: 3. CDR3 size: 15 residues. The germline gives CDR1 MGHDK, CDR2 SYGVNS. The CDR3 reads CASSDEDRGNSPLHF. The CDR3 DNA is TGTGCCAGCAGTGACGAGGACAGGGGGAATTCACCCCTCCACTTT.

The chain employs TRBV28 and TRBJ1-1, with 9 bases identical to TRBD1. V lost 6 bases, J lost 3 bases, and 14 bases stayed unmatched. The CDR3 contains 17 residues. In germline, CDR1 is MDHEN, CDR2 SYDVKM. The CDR3 reads CASSPGQGIKAYTEAFF. The DNA of the CDR3 is TGTGCCAGCAGCCCGGGACAGGGAATTAAGGCGTACACTGAAGCTTTCTTT.

The rearrangement uses TRBV2 and TRBJ2-7; 10 bases map to TRBD2. This CDR3 contains 15 residues. Per the germline V gene, CDR1 is SNHLY and CDR2 is FYNNEI. After removal of 6 bases from V and 4 bases from J, the junction contained 9 bases not matched to a gene. Written as DNA, the CDR3 is TGTGCCAGCAGCAACCCGGGACTAGCGAAGTACGAGCAGTACTTC. It yields the protein CASSNPGLAKYEQYF.

The rearrangement uses TRBV4-2 and TRBJ2-2; TRBD2 matches at 8 bases. Trimming took 0 bases from V and 6 from J; bases not matched to a gene: 9. The length of the CDR3 is 17 residues. Germline CDR1 and CDR2: LGHNA and YNFKEQ. The CDR3 region is CASSQEPGGPFSGELFF. CDR3 nucleotides: TGTGCCAGCAGCCAAGAACCGGGAGGGCCATTTTCCGGGGAGCTGTTTTTT.

The rearrangement links TRBV5-1 to TRBJ2-1; tentatively, D is TRBD1 or TRBD2 (5 bases each). The length of the CDR3 is 15 residues. Germline V lookup: CDR1 SGHRS, CDR2 YFSETQ. The V end lost 4 bases, the J end lost 4 bases, and 15 bases lay between the germline ends. The CDR3 coding sequence is TGCGCCAGCAGCCTAGGGACGGACGCTTACAATGAGCAGTTCTTC. As protein: CASSLGTDAYNEQFF.

The V and J genes are TRBV4-2 and TRBJ2-7, with D possibly matching TRBD2 (5 bases). With 4 bases removed from V and 0 bases from J, the gap between germline ends came to 10 bases. Germline V gives CDR1 LGHNA, CDR2 YNFKEQ. The CDR3 spans 14 residues. CDR3 region: CASSPREGSYEQYF. The DNA of the CDR3 is TGTGCCAGCAGCCCTCGTGAGGGCTCCTACGAGCAGTACTTC.

Note on this clone: A junction end diverges from the germline sequence, so it may reflect a read error. The chain uses TRBV7-2 and TRBJ2-1; 8 nucleotides agree with TRBD2. The length of the CDR3 is 12 residues. Germline V gene lookup returns CDR1 SGHTA and CDR2 FQGNSA. The CDR3 DNA reads TGTGCCAGCAGCTTCTTGCTAGCGGGTGGAGTCTTC. The encoded protein is CASSFLLAGGVF.